This TCR beta chain was identified in a study of CD8+CD57+ T cells in acquired aplastic anemia. Study-wide background: Sorted CD4+ and CD8+ cells gave a mean 3.2 ug DNA, range about 0.2 to 27.4 ug. Points from the study as a whole: Both patients and controls carried the same twenty-nine CD8+ CDR3 sequences.

The CDR3 contains 14 residues. CDR1 and CDR2 from the germline V gene are SQVTM and ANQGSEA. Trimming left V 6 bases short and J 4 bases short, with 15 bases between. For CDR3 and TCR beta VDJ profiling, genomic DNA was the template used. MiXCR was run by TCRdb on the reads, yielding one entry per CDR3 protein. The top ten clones hold around 9.7% of a sample with under 200,000 distinct CDR3 sequences, under 55% of them seen once. The authors sequenced patients whose flow cytometry had shown CD8+CD57+ cell expansion. A note on this clonotype: Antigen specificity is unknown.

Sequencing input: sorted CD4+, CD8+, or CD8+CD57+ T cells (not recorded which) from PBMCs. The genes are TRBV29-1 and TRBJ2-2; a weak D match, TRBD2 (7 bases). The clonotype originates from a human donor with aplastic anemia. CDR3 nucleotide sequence: TGCAGCGTGGACGCGGGGGCATCCACCGGGGAGCTGTTTTTT. Its protein product is CSVDAGASTGELFF.